The present TCR beta chain was sequenced within a study of identical twins. Study-level results: Models, which agreed with sharing between unrelated individuals, nonetheless underestimated the out-of-frame TCR alpha sharing seen in monozygotic twins.

In this sample, this clonotype turned up many times. Antigen specificity is unknown. Using its own MiXCR run on the 5' RACE reads, TCRdb lists one record per CDR3 protein. The profile shows fewer than 250,000 distinct CDR3 sequences, 7.5% of them singletons. V gave up 4 bases and J gave up 1 base; unmatched junction bases: 5. CDR3 length: 16 residues. Germline V gives CDR1 DFQATT, CDR2 SNEGSKA (reference sequence). The same sample was also studied in work on yellow fever vaccine responses in identical twins.

The chain has TRBV20-1 and TRBJ2-3; 13 nucleotides align to TRBD2. The sequence was obtained from a woman aged 18-29 years in good health. Sequencing input: memory (CD45RO+) T cells sorted from blood. CDR3 sequence (DNA): TGCAGTGCTACCCGACTAGCGGGAGGCGGCACAGATACGCAGTATTTT. Its translation: CSATRLAGGGTDTQYF.